The T cell receptor (beta chain) under discussion was sequenced for a study of T cell responses to AZD1222 COVID-19 vaccine. Concerning this clone: The antigen is undetermined.

The CDR3 runs to 13 residues. The V gene lost 8 bases and the J gene lost 5 bases, with 16 bases spanning the gap. The V gene's germline CDR1 is SGHTA and CDR2 FQGNSA. Clones were sequenced by immunoSEQ multiplex PCR, and TCRdb holds only the in-frame ones, with some missing. Altogether approximately 190,000 clones are present, approximately 92% being singletons, with the ten largest covering roughly 1.4%. Study-wide results and limits: Researchers report vaccine-associated CD4 TCRs spanning spike, with dominance at 160-218 and 743-854.

The source is an adult in good health. The chain has TRBV7-2 and TRBJ2-7, with no clear D. The starting material was peripheral blood, obtained on day 0 of AZD1222 vaccination. CDR3 protein: CASGRRVQDEQYF. CDR3 DNA: TGTGCCAGCGGTCGCCGGGTTCAGGACGAGCAGTACTTC.